This TCR beta chain was retrieved from a study of cytomegalovirus exposure and HLA in healthy donors. The CDR3 sequence is 16 residues long. V was pared by 4 bases and J by 5 bases, with 11 bases of the junction left unmatched. Germline V gene data show CDR1 as SGHRS and CDR2 as YFSETQ. Points on this clone: Its target is unknown.

Both 60 Vbeta primers and 13 Jbeta primers went into the PCR. Profiling relied on immunoSEQ multiplex PCR, and the TCRdb table lists in-frame clones only, not all of them. The sample includes about 200,000 clones, over 75% of them seen just once. Study results and caveats: One cluster of highly shared sequence variants probably arose as a sequencing artifact.

V and J are TRBV5-1 and TRBJ1-2; 10 bases fit TRBD1. Sequenced material: PBMCs. This TCR was sampled from a boy between 2 and 10 years old in good health and CMV-seronegative. The CDR3 spells CASSPDPGQGRYGYTF. As DNA, the CDR3 is TGCGCCAGCAGCCCAGACCCGGGACAGGGGAGATATGGCTACACCTTC.